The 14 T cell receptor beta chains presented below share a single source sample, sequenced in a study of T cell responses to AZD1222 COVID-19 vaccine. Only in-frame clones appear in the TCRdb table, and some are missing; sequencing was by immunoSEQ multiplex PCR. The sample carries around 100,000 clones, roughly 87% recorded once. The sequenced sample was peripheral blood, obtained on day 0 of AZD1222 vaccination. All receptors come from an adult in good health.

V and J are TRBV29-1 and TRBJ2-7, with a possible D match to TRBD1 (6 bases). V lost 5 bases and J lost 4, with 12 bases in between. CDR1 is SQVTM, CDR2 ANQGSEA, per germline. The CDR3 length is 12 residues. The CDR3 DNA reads TGCAGCGTTTCCGAGGGGGAATACGAGCAGTACTTC. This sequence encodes CSVSEGEYEQYF.

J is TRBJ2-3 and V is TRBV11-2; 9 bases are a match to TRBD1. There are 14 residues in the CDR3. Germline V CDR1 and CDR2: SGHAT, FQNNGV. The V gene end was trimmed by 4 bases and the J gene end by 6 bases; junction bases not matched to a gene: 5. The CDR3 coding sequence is TGTGCCAGCAGCTCCGGGACAGGGTACGATACGCAGTATTTT. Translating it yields CASSSGTGYDTQYF.

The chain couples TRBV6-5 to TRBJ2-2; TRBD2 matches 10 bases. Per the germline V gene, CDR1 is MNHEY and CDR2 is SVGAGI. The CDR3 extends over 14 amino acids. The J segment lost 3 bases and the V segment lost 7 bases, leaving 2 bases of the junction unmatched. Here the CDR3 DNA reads TGTGCCAGCATAGCGGGAGGATACACCGGGGAGCTGTTTTTT. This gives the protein CASIAGGYTGELFF.

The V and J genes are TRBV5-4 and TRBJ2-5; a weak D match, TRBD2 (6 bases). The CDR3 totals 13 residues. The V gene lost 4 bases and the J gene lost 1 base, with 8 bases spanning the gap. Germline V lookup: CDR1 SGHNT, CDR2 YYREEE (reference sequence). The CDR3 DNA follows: TGTGCCAGCAGCCGGGACTTCCAAGAGACCCAGTACTTC. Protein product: CASSRDFQETQYF.

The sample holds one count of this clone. CDR3 nucleotides: TGTGCCAGCAGCTCCTGGACAGGGGGCAATGAAAAACTGTTTTTT. Protein: CASSSWTGGNEKLFF. The rearrangement uses TRBV7-9 and TRBJ1-4; 11 bases line up with TRBD1. CDR1 is SEHNR, CDR2 FQNEAQ, per germline (reference sequence). The V and J ends lost 4 bases and 5 bases, in that order; junction bases with no gene match: 3. The CDR3 consists of 15 residues.

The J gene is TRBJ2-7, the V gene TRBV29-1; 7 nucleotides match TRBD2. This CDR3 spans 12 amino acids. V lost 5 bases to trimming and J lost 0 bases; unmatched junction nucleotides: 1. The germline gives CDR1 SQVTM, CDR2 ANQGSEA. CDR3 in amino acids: CSVSGGSYEQYF. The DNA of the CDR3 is TGCAGCGTTTCGGGAGGCTCCTACGAGCAGTACTTC.

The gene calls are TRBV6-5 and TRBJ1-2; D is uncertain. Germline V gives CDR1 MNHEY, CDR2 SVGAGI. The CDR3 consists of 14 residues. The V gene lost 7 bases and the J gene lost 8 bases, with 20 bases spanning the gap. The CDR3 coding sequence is TGTGCCAGCAATACGCCCCCAGCCGTAGACGGCTACACCTTC. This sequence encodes CASNTPPAVDGYTF.

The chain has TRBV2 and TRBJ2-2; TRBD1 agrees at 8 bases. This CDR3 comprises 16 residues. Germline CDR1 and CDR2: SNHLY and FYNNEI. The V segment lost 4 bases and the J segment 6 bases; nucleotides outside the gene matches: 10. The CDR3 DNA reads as TGTGCCAGCAGTGTCGGGCAGGGGGCTTCAGCCGGGGAGCTGTTTTTT. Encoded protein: CASSVGQGASAGELFF.

CDR3 in amino acids: CASSDSEGRYNEKLFF. The CDR3 DNA reads TGTGCCAGCAGTGACTCTGAGGGCCGTTATAATGAAAAACTGTTTTTT. The chain uses TRBV6-4 and TRBJ1-4; no reliable D call. V lost 0 bases, J lost 4 bases, and 12 bases lay in between. Germline CDR1 MRHNA, CDR2 SNTAGT. The length of the CDR3 is 16 residues.

The CDR3 loop reads CASSDVSGSRETQYF. CDR3 DNA: TGTGCCAGCAGTGACGTGAGCGGGAGTAGGGAGACCCAGTACTTC. V usage is TRBV6-1 and J usage is TRBJ2-5; 8 bases are a match to TRBD2. This CDR3 is 15 amino acids long. J lost 5 bases, V lost 3 bases, and 8 bases had no gene match. Germline CDR1 MNHNS, CDR2 SASEGT.

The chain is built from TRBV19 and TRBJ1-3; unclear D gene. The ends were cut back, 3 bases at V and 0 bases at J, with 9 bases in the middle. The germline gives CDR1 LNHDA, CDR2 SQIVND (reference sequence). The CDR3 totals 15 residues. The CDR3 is CASSIDGTSGNTIYF. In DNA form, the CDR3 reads TGTGCCAGTAGTATCGACGGTACCTCTGGAAACACCATATATTTT. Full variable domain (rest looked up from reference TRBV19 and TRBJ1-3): DGGITQSPKYLFRKEGQNVTLSCEQNLNHDAMYWYRQDPGQGLRLIYYSQIVNDFQKGDIAEGYSVSREKKESFPLTVTSAQKNPTAFYLCASSIDGTSGNTIYFGEGSWLTVV.

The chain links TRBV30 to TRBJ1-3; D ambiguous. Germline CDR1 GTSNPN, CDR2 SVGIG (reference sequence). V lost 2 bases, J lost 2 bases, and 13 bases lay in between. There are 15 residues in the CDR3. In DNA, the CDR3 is TGTGCCTGGAGTCCTAAGGCAACCGCTGGAAACACCATATATTTT. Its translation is CAWSPKATAGNTIYF.

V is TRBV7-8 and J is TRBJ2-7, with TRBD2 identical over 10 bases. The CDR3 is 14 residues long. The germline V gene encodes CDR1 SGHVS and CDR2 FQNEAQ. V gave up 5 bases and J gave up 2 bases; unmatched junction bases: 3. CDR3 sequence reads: CASSPSGGAYEQYF. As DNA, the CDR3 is TGTGCCAGCAGCCCGAGCGGGGGGGCCTACGAGCAGTACTTC.

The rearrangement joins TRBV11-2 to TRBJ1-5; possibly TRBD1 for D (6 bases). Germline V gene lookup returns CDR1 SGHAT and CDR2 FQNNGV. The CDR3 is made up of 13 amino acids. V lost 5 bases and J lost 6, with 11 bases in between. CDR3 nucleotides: TGTGCCAGCAGCGCAGGGGCGACTCAGCCCCAGCATTTT. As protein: CASSAGATQPQHF.